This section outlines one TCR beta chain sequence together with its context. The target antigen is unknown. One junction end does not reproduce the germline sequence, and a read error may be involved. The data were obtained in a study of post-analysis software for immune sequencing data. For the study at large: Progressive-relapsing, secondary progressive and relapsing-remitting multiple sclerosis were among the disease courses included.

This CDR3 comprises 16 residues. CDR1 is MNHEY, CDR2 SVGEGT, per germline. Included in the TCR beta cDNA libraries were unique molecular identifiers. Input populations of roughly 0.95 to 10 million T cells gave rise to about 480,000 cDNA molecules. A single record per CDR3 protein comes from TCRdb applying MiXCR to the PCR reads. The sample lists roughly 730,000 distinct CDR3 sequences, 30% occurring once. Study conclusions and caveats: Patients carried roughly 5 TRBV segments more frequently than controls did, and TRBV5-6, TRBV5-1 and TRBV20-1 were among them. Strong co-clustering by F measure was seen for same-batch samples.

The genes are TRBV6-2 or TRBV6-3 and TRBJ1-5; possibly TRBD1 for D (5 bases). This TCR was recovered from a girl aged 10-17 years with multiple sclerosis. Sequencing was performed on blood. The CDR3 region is CASSYSHRIGNQPQHF. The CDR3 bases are TGTGCCAGCAGCTACTCTCACAGGATCGGCAATCAGCCCCAGCATTTT.